This TCR beta chain appears in the sequencing data of a study of tumor and adjacent non-tumor tissue in lung cancer. No cell sorting was done before RNA was extracted from the tissue. Donors were chemotherapy-naive, newly diagnosed lung cancer surgical patients in China, August–late 2014. Per germline, CDR1 MNHNY and CDR2 SVGAGI (reference sequence). This CDR3 has 15 amino acids. The library came from three nested PCR rounds adapted from ARM-PCR protocols. From the multiplex PCR reads, TCRdb called clonotypes with MiXCR, one entry per CDR3 protein. The data hold fewer than 120,000 distinct CDR3 sequences, with approximately 80% observed a single time. Concerning this clonotype: The junction departs from the called germline gene at one end, perhaps through a read error.

What was sequenced was lung tumor tissue. The J gene is TRBJ2-3, the V gene TRBV6-6, with 9 bases fitting TRBD2. This receptor was identified in a man in his sixties or seventies with non-small cell lung cancer. Here the CDR3 reads CVSSYFAGGTDTQYF. The CDR3 bases are TGTGTCAGCAGTTACTTCGCGGGAGGGACAGATACGCAGTATTTT.